This TCR beta chain stems from a study of T cell clonotyping in hematopoietic cell transplantation. Study-wide results and caveats: Graft donor and pretransplant recipient Inverse Simpson Index values predicted broader posttransplant TCR diversity.

Samples: about 28 days before transplant, then days 30, 100 and 180 after. This clone was seen just once. As yet, its antigen is unknown. Generated by immunoSEQ multiplex PCR, the TCRdb table keeps only in-frame clones and is missing some. The table records about 12,000 clones, 72% of them present only once. The CDR3 covers 16 residues. V lost 4 bases and J lost 4, with 19 bases in between. Looked up from germline, CDR1 is MNHNY and CDR2 is SVGAGI (reference sequence). This receptor was obtained from a male patient aged 55-69 years who had an allogeneic stem cell transplant from an unrelated donor, so the T cells may come from the graft donor. Some clones in this sample may be carry-over from other donors' samples. The input for sequencing was peripheral blood mononuclear cells, taken 180 days after allogeneic stem cell transplant. V gene TRBV6-6 combines with J gene TRBJ2-5; D may be TRBD2 (5 bases). The DNA for the CDR3 is TGTGCCAGCAGTTTACTAGGAGTTGAAATGGGAGAGACCCAGTACTTC. Translation: CASSLLGVEMGETQYF.